These T cell receptor beta chains were read from a single sample in a study of identical twins. One entry per CDR3 protein, called by TCRdb with MiXCR from the 5' RACE reads. The data contain about 1.7 million distinct CDR3 sequences, around 33% of them singletons. The specimen was cord blood. The receptors were sampled from a newborn girl in good health. CDR3s include the opening cysteine and the closing phenylalanine or tryptophan. Fields, in order: J gene, D gene, V gene, clone size, CDR3 protein, CDR3 DNA. The D gene is left open where the match is weak. Part of the rows lack a size; the others show once, few, many or a class for expanded clones.

J: TRBJ2-3
D: TRBD2
V: TRBV12-3/TRBV12-4
size: many
CDR3: CASSLSSGGPDTQYF
DNA: TGTGCCAGCAGTTTAAGTAGCGGGGGGCCAGATACGCAGTATTTT

J: TRBJ1-2
D: -
V: TRBV27
size: few
CDR3: CASSWVLGDIPNYGYTF
DNA: TGTGCCAGCAGTTGGGTTTTGGGGGACATCCCTAACTATGGCTACACCTTC

J: TRBJ2-7
D: -
V: TRBV28
size: -
CDR3: CASKGFLPYEQYF
DNA: TGTGCCAGCAAAGGGTTCCTCCCCTACGAGCAGTACTTC

J: TRBJ1-6
D: -
V: TRBV4-1
size: -
CDR3: CASSQDQDYNSPLHF
DNA: TGCGCCAGCAGCCAAGATCAGGACTATAATTCACCCCTCCACTTT

J: TRBJ1-2
D: -
V: TRBV20-1
size: -
CDR3: CSARSKSNYGYTF
DNA: TGCAGTGCTAGGAGCAAGTCTAACTATGGCTACACCTTC

J: TRBJ2-7
D: -
V: TRBV24-1
size: many
CDR3: CATSDLEGADEQYF
DNA: TGTGCCACCAGTGATTTGGAGGGAGCGGACGAGCAGTACTTC

J: TRBJ2-1
D: TRBD2
V: TRBV20-1
size: few
CDR3: CSARVASGINEQFF
DNA: TGCAGTGCTAGAGTGGCTAGCGGGATTAATGAGCAGTTCTTC

J: TRBJ2-1
D: -
V: TRBV30
size: -
CDR3: CAWSVRARGGAEQFF
DNA: TGTGCCTGGAGTGTACGGGCTAGGGGGGGGGCTGAGCAGTTCTTC

J: TRBJ2-7
D: TRBD2
V: TRBV30
size: -
CDR3: CAWRNPTSSKGQYF
DNA: TGTGCCTGGAGGAACCCGACTAGCTCTAAAGGGCAGTACTTC

J: TRBJ2-4
D: -
V: TRBV20-1
size: once
CDR3: CSATQTQRAENIQYF
DNA: TGCAGTGCTACGCAAACACAGCGAGCCGAAAACATTCAGTACTTC

J: TRBJ2-5
D: -
V: TRBV15
size: few
CDR3: CATSRVLTSETQYF
DNA: TGTGCCACCAGCAGAGTTTTAACAAGCGAGACCCAGTACTTC

J: TRBJ2-1
D: TRBD2
V: TRBV4-2
size: few
CDR3: CASSPESGSSYNEQFF
DNA: TGTGCCAGCAGCCCCGAAAGCGGGAGCTCCTACAATGAGCAGTTCTTC

J: TRBJ1-2
D: TRBD1
V: TRBV5-1
size: -
CDR3: CASSLSRDRGSGYTF
DNA: TGCGCCAGCAGCTTAAGCCGGGACAGGGGATCCGGCTACACCTTC

J: TRBJ1-5
D: TRBD1
V: TRBV28
size: few
CDR3: CASSIYGTGNQPQHF
DNA: TGTGCCAGCAGTATCTACGGGACAGGCAATCAGCCCCAGCATTTT

J: TRBJ2-1
D: TRBD2
V: TRBV20-1
size: -
CDR3: CSATHALAGGNEQFF
DNA: TGCAGTGCTACCCATGCACTAGCGGGAGGAAATGAGCAGTTCTTC

J: TRBJ1-4
D: TRBD1
V: TRBV29-1
size: many
CDR3: CSVVRDSNEKLFF
DNA: TGCAGCGTTGTGCGGGACAGTAATGAAAAACTGTTTTTT

J: TRBJ2-7
D: -
V: TRBV20-1
size: few
CDR3: CSAKVGFYLSYEQYF
DNA: TGCAGTGCTAAAGTCGGGTTTTATCTCTCCTACGAGCAGTACTTC

J: TRBJ2-5
D: -
V: TRBV12-5
size: many
CDR3: CASGLGETQYF
DNA: TGTGCTAGTGGTTTGGGGGAGACCCAGTACTTC

J: TRBJ2-2
D: TRBD1
V: TRBV12-3/TRBV12-4
size: -
CDR3: CASSNRGAGELFF
DNA: TGTGCCAGCAGCAACAGGGGTGCCGGGGAGCTGTTTTTT

J: TRBJ2-7
D: TRBD2
V: TRBV28
size: -
CDR3: CASSLSSSGSDEQYF
DNA: TGTGCCAGCAGTTTATCTTCTAGCGGGAGCGACGAGCAGTACTTC

J: TRBJ2-5
D: -
V: TRBV4-2
size: few
CDR3: CASSQVSVWRIIGTQYF
DNA: TGTGCCAGCAGCCAAGTCTCGGTGTGGAGGATTATCGGGACCCAGTACTTC

J: TRBJ2-3
D: -
V: TRBV3-1
size: many
CDR3: CASSQGLVADTQYF
DNA: TGTGCCAGCAGCCAAGGGCTAGTCGCAGATACGCAGTATTTT

J: TRBJ2-1
D: TRBD2
V: TRBV5-1
size: -
CDR3: CASTRLSGETDEQFF
DNA: TGCGCCAGCACCCGACTGAGCGGGGAAACAGATGAGCAGTTCTTC

J: TRBJ2-1
D: TRBD2
V: TRBV5-4
size: -
CDR3: CASSLSGTRDEQFF
DNA: TGTGCCAGCAGCTTATCCGGGACTAGGGATGAGCAGTTCTTC

J: TRBJ2-7
D: -
V: TRBV15
size: few
CDR3: CATSRDRTSLAYEQYF
DNA: TGTGCCACCAGCAGAGATCGTACCAGCTTAGCCTACGAGCAGTACTTC

J: TRBJ1-2
D: -
V: TRBV20-1
size: -
CDR3: CSAPENYGYTF
DNA: TGCAGTGCTCCTGAGAACTATGGCTACACCTTC

J: TRBJ2-1
D: -
V: TRBV24-1
size: few
CDR3: CATSRWAVGEQFF
DNA: TGTGCCACCAGTCGGTGGGCGGTTGGTGAGCAGTTCTTC

J: TRBJ1-1
D: TRBD1
V: TRBV12-3/TRBV12-4
size: few
CDR3: CASSFQISRDRGWKAFF
DNA: TGTGCCAGCAGTTTTCAAATCTCCCGGGACAGGGGGTGGAAGGCTTTCTTT

J: TRBJ2-5
D: TRBD2
V: TRBV27
size: -
CDR3: CASSPRGLVQETQYF
DNA: TGTGCCAGCAGTCCACGCGGACTAGTCCAAGAGACCCAGTACTTC

J: TRBJ2-7
D: TRBD2
V: TRBV27
size: once
CDR3: CASSPLTSGKYEQYF
DNA: TGTGCCAGCAGCCCCCTGACTAGCGGGAAGTACGAGCAGTACTTC

J: TRBJ2-7
D: -
V: TRBV2
size: -
CDR3: CASSNQAGRPYEQYF
DNA: TGTGCCAGCAGTAATCAGGCAGGGCGGCCCTACGAGCAGTACTTC

J: TRBJ1-2
D: -
V: TRBV16
size: few
CDR3: CASSQNHGGGYTF
DNA: TGTGCCAGCAGCCAAAATCACGGCGGAGGCTACACCTTC

J: TRBJ2-3
D: -
V: TRBV7-2
size: -
CDR3: CASSLEGGRYSDTQYF
DNA: TGTGCCAGCAGCTTAGAGGGAGGCCGATACTCTGATACGCAGTATTTT

J: TRBJ2-3
D: TRBD2
V: TRBV24-1
size: few
CDR3: CATSFSGGGDTQYF
DNA: TGTGCCACCAGCTTTAGCGGGGGGGGAGATACGCAGTATTTT

J: TRBJ2-1
D: TRBD1
V: TRBV3-1
size: -
CDR3: CASSQGKAGGNEQFF
DNA: TGTGCCAGCAGCCAAGGAAAAGCAGGGGGAAATGAGCAGTTCTTC

J: TRBJ2-7
D: -
V: TRBV7-9
size: -
CDR3: CASSLYHRQGGIYEQYF
DNA: TGTGCCAGCAGCTTGTACCACCGACAGGGAGGTATCTACGAGCAGTACTTC

J: TRBJ2-5
D: TRBD2
V: TRBV20-1
size: -
CDR3: CSATTSGGSSYNEQYF
DNA: TGCAGTGCCACAACTAGCGGGGGGAGCTCCTACAATGAGCAGTACTTC

J: TRBJ1-2
D: -
V: TRBV7-2
size: -
CDR3: CASSLGFSGTYGYTF
DNA: TGTGCCAGCAGCTTGGGCTTTTCAGGGACCTATGGCTACACCTTC

J: TRBJ2-1
D: TRBD2
V: TRBV10-3
size: -
CDR3: CAISDRPGLAGKAQFF
DNA: TGTGCCATCAGCGACAGACCGGGACTAGCGGGGAAGGCGCAGTTCTTC

J: TRBJ2-5
D: -
V: TRBV7-6
size: -
CDR3: CASSLRVPGSRFNEQYF
DNA: TGTGCCAGCAGCCTTAGGGTACCCGGGAGTCGGTTTAATGAGCAGTACTTC

J: TRBJ1-5
D: -
V: TRBV30
size: few
CDR3: CAWSERVAYSNQPQHF
DNA: TGTGCCTGGAGTGAGAGGGTGGCGTATAGCAATCAGCCCCAGCATTTT

J: TRBJ1-2
D: -
V: TRBV5-6
size: few
CDR3: CASSRTTNYGYTF
DNA: TGTGCCAGCAGCAGGACAACTAACTATGGCTACACCTTC